These 7 T cell receptor beta chains were sequenced from one sample in a study of T cell responses to AZD1222 COVID-19 vaccine. TCRdb's copy holds only in-frame clones and misses some; the assay was immunoSEQ multiplex PCR. The data contain 150,000 or so clones, over 85% of them singletons. The sequences come from peripheral blood, collected on day 0 of AZD1222 vaccination. The receptor set was obtained from an adult in good health.

CDR3 loop: CASSFLVNEQFF. The CDR3 DNA reads TGTGCCAGCAGCTTCCTGGTGAATGAGCAGTTCTTC. The genes are TRBV7-9 and TRBJ2-1; D is undetermined. V lost 3 bases and J 7 bases, leaving 7 bases between the germline ends. This CDR3 region has 12 residues. Germline loops: CDR1 SEHNR, CDR2 FQNEAQ (reference sequence).

The V and J genes are TRBV11-3 and TRBJ2-3, with D possibly matching TRBD2 (5 bases). The germline gives CDR1 SGHNT, CDR2 YENEEA. The CDR3 is made up of 12 amino acids. V lost 1 base, J lost 8 bases, and 7 bases lay in between. CDR3 amino acids: CASSLAEGTQYF. The DNA of the CDR3 is TGTGCCAGCAGCTTAGCCGAGGGTACGCAGTATTTT.

CDR3 in amino acids: CASSVLAGGPHEQFF. The CDR3, as DNA: TGTGCCAGCAGTGTACTAGCGGGGGGGCCTCATGAGCAGTTCTTC. V is TRBV2 and J is TRBJ2-1, with 13 bases identical to TRBD2. The J segment lost 8 bases and the V segment lost 4 bases, leaving 5 bases of the junction unmatched. CDR1 and CDR2 (germline): SNHLY, FYNNEI. The CDR3 spans 15 residues.

This clone came up once. This rearrangement joins TRBV27 to TRBJ1-5; TRBD1 is a possible D gene (5 bases). This CDR3 is built from 14 residues. The V end lost 2 bases, the J end lost 5 bases, and 10 bases lay between the germline ends. Looked up from germline, CDR1 is MNHEY and CDR2 is SMNVEV (reference sequence). The CDR3 bases are TGTGCCAGCAGTTTACGGGACCCTTATCAGCCCCAGCATTTT. This gives the protein CASSLRDPYQPQHF.

The chain links TRBV12-5 to TRBJ1-5, with unresolved D. This CDR3 contains 17 residues. V was cut by 1 base and J by 1 base, with 14 bases left in between. Looked up from germline, CDR1 is LGHNT and CDR2 is FRNRAP. Here the CDR3 DNA reads TGTGCTAGTGGTTTGGCTGAAACGTCGTGGAGCAATCAGCCCCAGCATTTT. It encodes CASGLAETSWSNQPQHF.

Here the CDR3 reads CASTFPPGNQPQHF. In nucleotides, the CDR3 is TGTGCCAGCACCTTCCCCCCGGGCAATCAGCCCCAGCATTTT. The rearrangement joins TRBV28 to TRBJ1-5; D is ambiguous. Germline-derived CDR1 and CDR2 are MDHEN and SYDVKM. This CDR3 contains 14 residues. With 7 bases removed from V and 2 bases from J, the gap between germline ends came to 12 bases.

The J gene is TRBJ1-1, the V gene TRBV7-2; D is unclear. Deletions cut 2 bases from V and 2 bases from J, with 9 bases between. The CDR3 spans 14 residues. CDR1 and CDR2 (germline): SGHTA, FQGNSA. This CDR3 reads CASSLRAANTEAFF. The CDR3 region has the DNA TGTGCCAGCAGCTTAAGGGCAGCCAACACTGAAGCTTTCTTT.